These 6 T cell receptor beta chains were all obtained from the same sample, sequenced in a study of PD-1 blockade in classical Hodgkin lymphoma (dated by TCRdb to about 2020). The library came from the immunoSEQ multiplex PCR assay. Imported from immuneACCESS, the table was reduced by TCRdb to in-frame sequences with V and J called. These copies leave out some clones; in studies compared against another copy, an unresolved V gene accounts for under half, and the cause of the remainder is not known. This sample is represented by 30,000 to 50,000 clones; 75% to 85% of them were singletons. The ten largest clones represent about 10% of the sample. Interpreted using the paper, the time point label stands for: cycle 1 day 1 (C1D1), immediately before nivolumab initiation. Relapse after autologous stem cell transplantation had occurred in all trial patients, and cohorts A, B and C were distinguished by prior brentuximab vedotin exposure.

Specimen: peripheral blood mononuclear cells (PBMCs), collected at baseline. All receptors derive from a human donor with classical Hodgkin lymphoma.

This clone was counted between two and nine times. The chain uses TRBV5-4 and TRBJ1-2; possible D gene TRBD1, 6 bases. Germline assignment: CDR1 SGHNT and CDR2 YYREEE (reference sequence). The V and J ends lost 4 bases and 5 bases respectively, with 15 bases between them. This CDR3 is 14 amino acids long. The CDR3 here is CASSPGVGVYGYTF. CDR3 nucleotides: TGTGCCAGCAGCCCAGGGGTTGGGGTGTATGGCTACACCTTC.

This rearrangement joins TRBV4-3 to TRBJ2-2, with D maybe TRBD1 (6 bases). The germline V gene encodes CDR1 LGHNA and CDR2 YSLEER. V was trimmed by 0 bases and J by 8 bases, leaving 10 bases between them. The CDR3 sequence is 14 residues long. This chain's CDR3 is CASSQEVQGGELFF. CDR3 sequence (DNA): TGCGCCAGCAGCCAAGAAGTACAGGGAGGGGAGCTGTTTTTT.

The chain employs TRBV2 and TRBJ2-7; D uncertain. Trimming took off 4 bases at V and 7 bases at J, with 17 bases between the two ends. The germline V gene encodes CDR1 SNHLY and CDR2 FYNNEI. This CDR3 spans 14 amino acids. The CDR3 is CASSGFFSGREQYF. DNA of the CDR3: TGTGCCAGCAGTGGCTTTTTCTCGGGCCGGGAGCAGTACTTC.

The V and J genes are TRBV18 and TRBJ1-1; D may be TRBD1 (6 bases). This CDR3 region has 17 residues. Trimming shortened V by 2 bases and J by 4 bases, and 20 bases separated the two germline ends. Germline values: CDR1 KGHSH, CDR2 LQKENI. For the CDR3, the DNA is TGTGCCAGCTCACCAACGACCGTCAGGGGTTATAGCACTGAAGCTTTCTTT. The encoded protein is CASSPTTVRGYSTEAFF.

This chain links TRBV6-1 with TRBJ2-2; no firm D call. CDR1 is MNHNS, CDR2 SASEGT, per germline. The germline V and J ends were trimmed by 4 bases and 5 bases, with 5 bases remaining between them. This CDR3 is built from 12 residues. CDR3 sequence: CASSGRTGELFF. The DNA for the CDR3 is TGTGCCAGCAGTGGCCGTACCGGGGAGCTGTTTTTT.

This CDR3 is CASSQAGGSSLETQYF. The CDR3 region has the DNA TGTGCCAGCAGCCAGGCCGGCGGGAGCAGTCTAGAGACCCAGTACTTC. This chain uses TRBV28 with TRBJ2-5; TRBD2 agrees at 7 bases. V was pared by 6 bases and J by 4 bases, with 14 bases of the junction left unmatched. Germline V gene sequence: CDR1 MDHEN, CDR2 SYDVKM. The CDR3 has 16 residues.